This T cell receptor beta chain came from a study of T cell responses to AZD1222 COVID-19 vaccine. Study at large: Second-dose schedules of about 4 or about 12 weeks were combined. General study findings and limits: When two AZD1222 doses had been given, Spike-specific TCR breadth and depth rose. Just 5 to 7 AZD1222 recipients were seropositive at baseline. Among the donors, most were white British and more were female, and clonal diversity was possibly underestimated.

Details on this clone: The antigen is undetermined.

Profiled with immunoSEQ multiplex PCR; TCRdb holds only in-frame clones, not every one. The profile shows roughly 100,000 clones, 70% to 90% of them singletons. Germline CDR1 reads SEHNR; CDR2 reads FQNEAQ (reference sequence). Trimming cost V 5 bases and J 9 bases; bases outside gene matches: 6. CDR3 length: 13 amino acids. This receptor was taken from an adult in good health. The chain joins TRBV7-9 to TRBJ2-1, with 8 bases aligning to TRBD2. Sequences were derived from peripheral blood, sampled on day 0 of AZD1222 vaccination. The CDR3 DNA reads as TGTGCCAGCAGCCCGGGACTAGTTGGTGAGCAGTTCTTC. Residues: CASSPGLVGEQFF.